This T cell receptor (beta chain) is drawn from a study of T cells in Graves' hyperthyroidism and ophthalmopathy. Study findings and constraints: It was a median approximately 7.1 months before onset that the model predicted ophthalmopathy. Most thyroid clonotypes expanded above 0.001 appeared in blood too.

Cells are PBMCs isolated from around 9.4 ml of fresh blood. There were TCR beta CDR3 regions amplified from RNA transcripts. First-round RT-PCR targeting the TCR CDR3 was performed with the HTBI primer set. TCRdb ran MiXCR on the multiplex PCR reads and lists one entry per CDR3 protein. The sample contains a few hundred thousand distinct CDR3 sequences, approximately 15% of which appear only once. This clonotype showed up many times. Its specificity is unknown. The source is a woman aged 30 to 39 with Graves' hyperthyroidism. The material sequenced was blood.

CDR3 sequence reads: CASSLDRGSVDTQYF. The CDR3 DNA is TGTGCCAGCAGCTTAGATCGCGGGTCGGTAGATACGCAGTATTTT. V usage is TRBV7-2 and J usage is TRBJ2-3; D might be TRBD2 (5 bases). V lost 1 base and J 5 bases, leaving 13 bases between the germline ends. CDR1 is SGHTA and CDR2 is FQGNSA in the germline V gene. There are 15 residues in the CDR3. Using reference TRBV7-2 and TRBJ2-3 for the parts outside the CDR3, the full variable domain is GAGVSQSPSNKVTEKGKDVELRCDPISGHTALYWYRQSLGQGLEFLIYFQGNSAPDKSGLPSDRFSAERTGGSVSTLTIQRTQQEDSAVYLCASSLDRGSVDTQYFGPGTRLTVL.